A selection of T cell receptor beta chains follows, all from one sample in a study of control samples from healthy donors and cancer patients. Libraries were prepared by immunoSEQ multiplex PCR; TCRdb keeps only in-frame clonotypes and omits some of them. The data contain some 160,000 clones, around 90% of them singletons. The sample was blood. The receptor set was obtained from a woman aged 25-40 years in good health. Each CDR3 is given with its conserved first and last residue. A D gene is named only where the DNA matches it firmly. For some rows the clone size is stated as once, few or many, or as a class when expanded; others skip it.

D,V,J,size,DNA,CDR3
.,TRBV10-3,TRBJ1-4,.,TGTGCCATCACTAGGGACCGACCAACTAATGAAAAACTGTTTTTT,CAITRDRPTNEKLFF
TRBD1,TRBV7-3,TRBJ1-2,.,TGTGCCAGCAGCTCGGACAGGGGGTATGGCTACACCTTC,CASSSDRGYGYTF
.,TRBV24-1,TRBJ2-3,.,TGTGCCACCGACTTGAACAAGCCCGCAGATACGCAGTATTTT,CATDLNKPADTQYF
TRBD2,TRBV28,TRBJ2-3,.,TGTGCCAGCAGCCTTGGGACTAGCGGGAGGGCAGATACGCAGTATTTT,CASSLGTSGRADTQYF
TRBD2,TRBV9,TRBJ2-3,.,TGTGCCAGCAGCGTGACTAGCGGGAGGGGCACAGATACGCAGTATTTT,CASSVTSGRGTDTQYF
.,TRBV29-1,TRBJ2-5,once,TGCAGCGCTCCCCCCTCGGGGACACAAGCGACCCAGTACTTC,CSAPPSGTQATQYF
.,TRBV5-1,TRBJ2-7,once,TGCGCCAGCAGCTTTACTAGCAACGAGCAGTACTTC,CASSFTSNEQYF
TRBD1,TRBV6-2/TRBV6-3,TRBJ1-5,.,TGTGCCAGCAGTTACTCCATCCTAACAGGGGTCCACGCAATCGATCAGCCCCAGCATTTT,CASSYSILTGVHAIDQPQHF
.,TRBV6-2/TRBV6-3,TRBJ2-1,few,TGTGCCAGCAGTTACTCGACCCCGCCTGAGCAGTTCTTC,CASSYSTPPEQFF
TRBD1,TRBV11-2,TRBJ2-7,.,TGTGCCAGCAGCTTTGGGGGTACAGGGGCCTTCTACGAGCAGTACTTC,CASSFGGTGAFYEQYF
.,TRBV7-2,TRBJ1-1,.,TGTGCCAGCAGCCCCGGGACATGGGCTTTCTTT,CASSPGTWAFF
TRBD1,TRBV5-1,TRBJ2-1,.,TGCGCCAGCAGCTTGGGGACAGGGAACAATGAGCAGTTCTTC,CASSLGTGNNEQFF
TRBD2,TRBV18,TRBJ2-5,.,TGTGCCAGCTCGTCCCTAGCGGGAGTTCAAGAGACCCAGTACTTC,CASSSLAGVQETQYF
TRBD2,TRBV5-6,TRBJ2-2,.,TGTGCCAGCAGCTCCTCATGGCGGGAGGCCGGGGAGCTGTTTTTT,CASSSSWREAGELFF
.,TRBV19,TRBJ1-1,.,TGTGCCAGTAGTCCTCACCCCGGTTTAGAAGCTTTCTTT,CASSPHPGLEAFF
TRBD2,TRBV5-4,TRBJ2-5,.,TGTGCCAGCAGCTTGGGTATTGGGTTCGCTAGCGGGCAAGAGACCCAGTACTTC,CASSLGIGFASGQETQYF
TRBD1,TRBV12-5,TRBJ2-3,.,TGTGCTAGTGGTTTCGGGACAGGGGCAGATACGCAGTATTTT,CASGFGTGADTQYF
TRBD1,TRBV6-5,TRBJ2-7,.,TGTGCCAGCACCCGGACAGGGATCCACGAGCAGTACTTC,CASTRTGIHEQYF
.,TRBV11-2,TRBJ2-5,.,TGTGCCAGCAGCTTAGGCGTGGGAGAGACCCAGTACTTC,CASSLGVGETQYF
.,TRBV6-1,TRBJ2-6,.,TGTGCCAGCAGTGATGGGGGGTTGGGGGCCAACGTCCTGACTTTC,CASSDGGLGANVLTF
TRBD1,TRBV29-1,TRBJ2-4,.,TGCAGCGTTGAAGCTCGGGGACAGGGGACTTCCTTAGCCAAAAACATTCAGTACTTC,CSVEARGQGTSLAKNIQYF
TRBD2,TRBV11-2,TRBJ2-7,.,TGTGCCAGCAGCCTGCCGGGACTAGCGGCATACGAGCAGTACTTC,CASSLPGLAAYEQYF
.,TRBV19,TRBJ1-3,.,TGTGCCAGTAGTAGAGGAAGCTCTGGAAACACCATATATTTT,CASSRGSSGNTIYF
.,TRBV29-1,TRBJ2-2,.,TGCAGCGTTGAGTCGAGCTTCACCGGGGAGCTGTTTTTT,CSVESSFTGELFF
TRBD2,TRBV5-1,TRBJ2-3,.,TGCGCCAGCAGCGTGGTTGGGACTAGCGGGAGGTCAGATACGCAGTATTTT,CASSVVGTSGRSDTQYF
TRBD1,TRBV5-4,TRBJ1-4,.,TGTGCCAGCAGCAAGGACAGGGGGGAAAAACTGTTTTTT,CASSKDRGEKLFF
.,TRBV12-3/TRBV12-4,TRBJ2-7,.,TGTGCCAGCACAGGTCCCTCCTACGAGCAGTACTTC,CASTGPSYEQYF
.,TRBV4-1,TRBJ2-7,.,TGCGCCAGCAGCCACCGGGGGCCCTCCTACGAGCAGTACTTC,CASSHRGPSYEQYF
TRBD1,TRBV28,TRBJ1-1,.,TGTGCCAGCAGTCTCCTCTTACAGGGGGTGAACACTGAAGCTTTCTTT,CASSLLLQGVNTEAFF
.,TRBV12-3/TRBV12-4,TRBJ1-2,.,TGTGCCAGCAGGTCTGATACGCCCGGCTACACCTTC,CASRSDTPGYTF
TRBD2,TRBV10-3,TRBJ2-7,.,TGTGCCATCAGCTCGGCAGCGGGAGGTACCTACGAGCAGTACTTC,CAISSAAGGTYEQYF
TRBD2,TRBV5-1,TRBJ2-7,.,TGCGCCAGCAGCTTGGTTTTTACGACTAGCGGGGATCCTACCTACGAGCAGTACTTC,CASSLVFTTSGDPTYEQYF
.,TRBV2,TRBJ1-6,few,TGTGCCAGCAGTGAAGGACCGAATTCACCCCTCCACTTT,CASSEGPNSPLHF
.,TRBV30,TRBJ2-7,.,TGTGCCTGGAGTGTGGGGGTTTACGCGGGGAAGAGGATGGAGCAGTACTTC,CAWSVGVYAGKRMEQYF
.,TRBV5-6,TRBJ2-5,.,TGTGCCAGCAGCCCAGCGGCCGATTGGGAGACCCAGTACTTC,CASSPAADWETQYF
TRBD2,TRBV20-1,TRBJ2-3,.,TGCAGTGCTAGTCGGCCAGGGCGGGAGGGCCCGAATACGCAGTATTTT,CSASRPGREGPNTQYF
TRBD1,TRBV9,TRBJ1-4,.,TGTGCCAGCAGCGCTACAGGGGGGGATGAAAAACTGTTTTTT,CASSATGGDEKLFF
.,TRBV5-6,TRBJ1-2,.,TGTGCCAGCAGCGGCAGGGTTAGGAGCTACACCTTC,CASSGRVRSYTF
.,TRBV18,TRBJ2-7,.,TGTGCCAGCTCACCCCCCGGAGCCTACGAGCAGTACTTC,CASSPPGAYEQYF
.,TRBV2,TRBJ1-1,.,TGTGCCAGCAAACAGGGCTATGCTGAAGCTTTCTTT,CASKQGYAEAFF
.,TRBV28,TRBJ2-7,.,TGTGCCAGCTTTTTAGGGAGCGGTGACGAGCAGTACTTC,CASFLGSGDEQYF
TRBD1,TRBV5-8,TRBJ2-4,few,TGTGCCAGCAGCCACAGGGGGCCGGACTCTAACTTC,CASSHRGPDSNF
TRBD1,TRBV5-5,TRBJ2-5,.,TGTGCCAGCAGCACCAAGACAGGGGTAGGAGAGACCCAGTACTTC,CASSTKTGVGETQYF
.,TRBV6-6,TRBJ2-7,few,TGTGCCAGCAGCCGACAGCGCTCCTACGAGCAGTACTTC,CASSRQRSYEQYF
TRBD2,TRBV5-1,TRBJ2-1,.,TGCGCCAGCAGCTTGGAGGCGGCTAGCGGTGGTGGTGAGCAGTTCTTC,CASSLEAASGGGEQFF
TRBD1,TRBV9,TRBJ2-7,.,TGTGCCAGCAGCTTTGGGACAGGACCCTACGAGCAGTACTTC,CASSFGTGPYEQYF
.,TRBV30,TRBJ1-6,.,TGTGCCTGGGCACGGGAGCGTTCACCCCTCCACTTT,CAWARERSPLHF